The sequence of this TCR beta chain was determined in a study of tumor-infiltrating lymphocytes in primary liver carcinoma. The CDR3 has 15 residues. CDR1 and CDR2 (germline): ENHRY, SYGVKD. TCR beta cDNA was made from 500 ng total RNA with a constant-region primer. Three rounds of nested multiplex PCR with slightly modified ARM-PCR produced TCR beta libraries. Two initial PCR rounds of about 9 cycles each paired TRBV1-TRBV30 forward primers with a C-beta reverse primer. TCRdb re-called the multiplex PCR reads through MiXCR, storing one row per CDR3 protein. The table includes 25,000 to 30,000 distinct CDR3 sequences, around three quarters detected once. Bulk tissue was left unsorted, and RNA and DNA were co-extracted from roughly 20-30 mg of it. This clonotype was counted a single time. Germline is not matched at one junction end, which may reflect a read error.

Sequenced material: liver tumor tissue from sampling region 3. Subset in this sample: tumor region T3, left-lateral pole. This TCR derives from a man aged 40-49 years with primary liver carcinoma and hepatitis B virus infection. The chain joins TRBV10-3 to TRBJ2-7; D is ambiguous. The CDR3: CAVSESSQQTYEQRF. Here the CDR3 DNA reads TGTGCCGTCAGTGAGTCGTCGCAGCAAACCTACGAGCAGCGCTTC.